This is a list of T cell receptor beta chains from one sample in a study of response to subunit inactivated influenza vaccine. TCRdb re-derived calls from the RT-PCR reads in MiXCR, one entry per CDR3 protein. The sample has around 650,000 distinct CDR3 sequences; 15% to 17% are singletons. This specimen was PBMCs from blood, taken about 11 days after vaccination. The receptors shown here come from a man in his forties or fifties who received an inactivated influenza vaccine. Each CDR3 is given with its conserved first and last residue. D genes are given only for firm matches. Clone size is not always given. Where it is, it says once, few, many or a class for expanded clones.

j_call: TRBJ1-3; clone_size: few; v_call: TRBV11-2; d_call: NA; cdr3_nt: TGTGCCAGCAGCTTAGATCCGGTCTCTGGAAACACCATATATTTT; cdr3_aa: CASSLDPVSGNTIYF
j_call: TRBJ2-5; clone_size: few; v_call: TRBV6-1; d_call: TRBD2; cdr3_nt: TGTGCCACTCTACGGGGGGGCACGGAGACCCAGTACTTC; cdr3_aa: CATLRGGTETQYF
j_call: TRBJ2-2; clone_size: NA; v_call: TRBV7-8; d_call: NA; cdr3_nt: TGTGCCAGCAGCTTAGGTCTCGGGGTTGGCACCGGGGAGCTGTTTTTT; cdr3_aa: CASSLGLGVGTGELFF
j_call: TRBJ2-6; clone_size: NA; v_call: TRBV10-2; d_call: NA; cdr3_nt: TGCGCCAGCAGTGAGCTATCTGGGGCCAACGTCCTGACTTTC; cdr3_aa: CASSELSGANVLTF
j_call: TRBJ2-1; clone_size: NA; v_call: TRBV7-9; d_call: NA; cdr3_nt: TGTGCCAGCAGCTGGTTTGCGAGCTCCTACAATGAGCAGTTCTTC; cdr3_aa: CASSWFASSYNEQFF
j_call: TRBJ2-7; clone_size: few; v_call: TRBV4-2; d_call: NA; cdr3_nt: TGTGCCAGCAGCCGTTCGGGGAGTCGTACCTACGAGCAGTACTTC; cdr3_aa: CASSRSGSRTYEQYF
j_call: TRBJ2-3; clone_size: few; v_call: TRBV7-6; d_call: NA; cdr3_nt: TGTGCCAGCAGCTTAAGTTTGCGTTCAGATACGCAGTATTTT; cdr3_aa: CASSLSLRSDTQYF
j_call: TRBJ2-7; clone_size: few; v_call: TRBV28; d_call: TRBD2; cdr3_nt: TGTGCCAGCAAAAATAGCGGGAGCGCCTACGAGCAGTACTTC; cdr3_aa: CASKNSGSAYEQYF
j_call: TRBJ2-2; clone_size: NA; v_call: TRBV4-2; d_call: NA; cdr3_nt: TGTGCCAGCAGCGCCCAGCCACAGAACACCGGGGAGCTGTTTTTT; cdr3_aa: CASSAQPQNTGELFF
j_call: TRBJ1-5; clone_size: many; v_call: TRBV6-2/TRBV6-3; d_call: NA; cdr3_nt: TGTGCCAGCAGTAACCTGGGACGTTCAAATCAGCCCCAGCATTTT; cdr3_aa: CASSNLGRSNQPQHF
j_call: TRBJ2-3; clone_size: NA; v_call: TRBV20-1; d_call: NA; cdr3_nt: TGCAGTGCGTTTCAAAATACGCAGTATTTT; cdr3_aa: CSAFQNTQYF
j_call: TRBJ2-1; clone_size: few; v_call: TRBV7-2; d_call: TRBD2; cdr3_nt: TGTGCCAGCAGCCCCCGCATGGTAGCGGGAGAGCGTGAGCAGTTCTTC; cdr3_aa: CASSPRMVAGEREQFF
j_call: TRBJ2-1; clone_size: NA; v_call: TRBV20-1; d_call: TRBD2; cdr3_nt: TGCAGTGTAAAATGGCCGAGTGGGACTAGCGGGTGGGGGAATGAGCAGTTCTTC; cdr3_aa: CSVKWPSGTSGWGNEQFF
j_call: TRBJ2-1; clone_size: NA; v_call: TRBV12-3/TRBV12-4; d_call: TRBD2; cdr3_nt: TGTGCCAGCATTCCCGAGACTAGCGGGGGGGAGGGTGAGCAGTTCTTC; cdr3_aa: CASIPETSGGEGEQFF
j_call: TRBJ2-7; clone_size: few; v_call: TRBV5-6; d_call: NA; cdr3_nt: TGTGCCAGCAGCCTCGGACTCAACGAGCAGTACTTC; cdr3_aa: CASSLGLNEQYF
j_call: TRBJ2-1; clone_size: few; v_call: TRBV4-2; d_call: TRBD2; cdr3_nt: TGCGCCAGCAGCCAAGAGACTAGCGGGGGCTACAATGAGCAGTTCTTC; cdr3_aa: CASSQETSGGYNEQFF
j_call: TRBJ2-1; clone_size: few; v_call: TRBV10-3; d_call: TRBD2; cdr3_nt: TGTGCCATCAGGGGGAAAGCGGGGGCTTACAATGAGCAGTTCTTC; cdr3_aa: CAIRGKAGAYNEQFF
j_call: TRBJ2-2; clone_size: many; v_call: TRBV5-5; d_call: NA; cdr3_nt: TGTGCCAGCAGCTTAGGGGGGCCCGGGGAGCTGTTTTTT; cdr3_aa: CASSLGGPGELFF
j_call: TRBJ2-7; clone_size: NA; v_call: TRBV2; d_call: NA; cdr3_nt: TGTGCCAGCAGTGAACGGACAGCTTGGTCCTACGAGCAGTACTTC; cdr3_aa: CASSERTAWSYEQYF
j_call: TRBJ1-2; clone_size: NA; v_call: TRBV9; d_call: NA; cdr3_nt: TGTGCCAGCAGCGTGGGCAGGATGCCTAACTATGGCTACACCTTC; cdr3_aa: CASSVGRMPNYGYTF
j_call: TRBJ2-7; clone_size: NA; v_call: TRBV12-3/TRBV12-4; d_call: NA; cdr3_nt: TGTGCCAGCAGTCCGAGTGAGAGCGGCGACTACGAGCAGTACTTC; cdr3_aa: CASSPSESGDYEQYF
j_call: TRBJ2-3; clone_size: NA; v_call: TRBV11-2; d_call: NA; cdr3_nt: TGTGCCAGCACCCCACGTACAGATACGCAGTATTTT; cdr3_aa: CASTPRTDTQYF
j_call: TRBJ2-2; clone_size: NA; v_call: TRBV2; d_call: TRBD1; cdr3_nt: TGTGCCAGCAGTGCGTTTCCGGGACAGGCCCTAATCGGGGCGAACACCGGGGAGCTGTTTTTT; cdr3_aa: CASSAFPGQALIGANTGELFF
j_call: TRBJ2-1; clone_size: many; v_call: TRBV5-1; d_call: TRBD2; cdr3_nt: TGCGCCAGCAGCTTGGGTTCTAGCGGGGGCAATGAGCAGTTCTTC; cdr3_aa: CASSLGSSGGNEQFF
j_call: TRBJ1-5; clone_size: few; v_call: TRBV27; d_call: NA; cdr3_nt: TGTGCCAGCAGCTACAAACAGGGAAGTAAGGGTCAGCCCCAGCATTTT; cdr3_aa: CASSYKQGSKGQPQHF
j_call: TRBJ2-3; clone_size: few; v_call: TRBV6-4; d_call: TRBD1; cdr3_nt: TGTGCCACCTCTATAAAGACAGGGACAGATACGCAGTATTTT; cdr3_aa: CATSIKTGTDTQYF
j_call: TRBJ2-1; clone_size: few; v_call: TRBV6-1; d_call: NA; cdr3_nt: TGTGCCAGCCGTGGGGGGCCCTCCTACAATGAGCAGTTCTTC; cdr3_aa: CASRGGPSYNEQFF
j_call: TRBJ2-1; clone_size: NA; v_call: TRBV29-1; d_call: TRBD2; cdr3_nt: TGCAGCGTTGAACTACGGACTAGCGGGAGGTACAATGAGCAGTTCTTC; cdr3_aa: CSVELRTSGRYNEQFF
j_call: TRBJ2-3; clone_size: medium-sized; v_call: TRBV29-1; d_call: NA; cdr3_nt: TGCAGCGTTGAACTAGTCGCAGATACGCAGTATTTT; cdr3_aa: CSVELVADTQYF
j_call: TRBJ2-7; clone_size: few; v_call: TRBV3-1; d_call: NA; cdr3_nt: TGTGCCAGCAGCCAAGACCGGTGGTCCGACGAGCAGTACTTC; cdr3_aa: CASSQDRWSDEQYF